This T cell receptor beta chain was sequenced for a study of T cell responses to AZD1222 COVID-19 vaccine. Study conclusions and caveats: All repertoire sampling was performed exclusively after the peak T cell response. As reported, nearly half of all spike-specific TCRs target variant regions that are unmutated. There were mostly white British donors and more females than males, and clonal diversity was possibly underestimated. Among those given AZD1222, only five or six were seropositive at baseline.

Clones were read by immunoSEQ multiplex PCR, and TCRdb kept only the in-frame ones, dropping some. The sample has about 130,000 clones, 85% to 95% seen once; the top ten hold more than 0.7%. About this clone itself: Its target is not known.

This sample comprised peripheral blood, obtained on day 0 of AZD1222 vaccination. The TCR comes from an adult in good health.

CDR3: CASSPDRVWPNEKLFF. The CDR3 DNA reads TGTGCCAGCAGCCCGGACAGGGTCTGGCCTAATGAAAAACTGTTTTTT. The V call is TRBV5-4, the J call TRBJ1-4; 8 positions match TRBD1. This CDR3 is built from 16 residues. From germline, CDR1 is SGHNT and CDR2 YYREEE (reference sequence). V dropped 4 bases and J dropped 3; count of bases not matched to a gene: 8.